Listed below are T cell receptor beta chains from one sample, sequenced in a study of PD-L1 blockade in urothelial cancer. This table comes from immunoSEQ multiplex PCR, and its TCRdb copy is limited to in-frame clones, with some not included. The repertoire consists of tens of thousands of clones, with about 89% occurring once and the leading ten covering approximately 4%. This material consisted of PBMCs, taken around atezolizumab (anti-PD-L1) treatment. The source is a man aged 50-60 years with urothelial cancer. CDR3s include the opening cysteine and the closing phenylalanine or tryptophan. D genes are given only for firm matches. Clone size is shown for a subset of rows, as once, few, many or a class of expanded clone.

>.|TRBJ2-3|TRBV29-1|TRBD1
CSVEVQGAWTDTQYF
TGCAGCGTTGAAGTTCAGGGGGCTTGGACAGATACGCAGTATTTT
>.|TRBJ1-2|TRBV19|.
CASKEGRSDGYTF
TGTGCCAGTAAGGAGGGGAGGTCAGATGGCTACACCTTC
>.|TRBJ2-7|TRBV27|.
CASSFQRAPYEQYF
TGTGCCAGCAGTTTCCAGCGGGCCCCCTACGAGCAGTACTTC
>.|TRBJ1-4|TRBV5-6|.
CASRDIGGEKLFF
TGTGCCAGCAGGGACATCGGAGGGGAAAAACTGTTTTTT
>.|TRBJ1-2|TRBV29-1|.
CSVEVAGDGYTF
TGCAGCGTTGAAGTGGCAGGGGATGGCTACACCTTC
>.|TRBJ1-5|TRBV28|.
CASSSPAGVQPQHF
TGTGCCAGCAGTTCCCCGGCAGGGGTTCAGCCCCAGCATTTT
>.|TRBJ1-6|TRBV6-5|.
CATLDSGGRSPLHF
TGTGCCACTCTGGACTCCGGGGGGCGGTCACCCCTCCACTTT
>.|TRBJ2-3|TRBV5-1|TRBD1
CASGVRGQEADTQYF
TGCGCCAGCGGGGTTAGGGGACAGGAGGCCGATACGCAGTATTTT
>.|TRBJ1-5|TRBV12-5|.
CASGTINQPQHF
TGTGCTAGCGGGACAATTAATCAGCCCCAGCATTTT
>once|TRBJ2-7|TRBV4-1|TRBD2
CASSQGSVAGANEQYF
TGCGCCAGCAGCCAAGGGAGTGTAGCGGGAGCTAACGAGCAGTACTTC
>.|TRBJ1-6|TRBV19|TRBD1
CASSPTGANSPLHF
TGTGCCAGTAGTCCGACAGGGGCTAATTCACCCCTCCACTTT
>.|TRBJ2-7|TRBV10-2|TRBD2
CASKILAGVSYEQYF
TGCGCCAGCAAGATTCTAGCGGGGGTCTCCTACGAGCAGTACTTC
>.|TRBJ2-3|TRBV29-1|.
CSAPRYSTDTQYF
TGCAGCGCCCCCCGGTACAGCACAGATACGCAGTATTTT
>.|TRBJ2-2|TRBV10-1|TRBD1
CASSNTGTGSNGELFF
TGCGCCAGCAGCAATACCGGGACAGGGTCTAACGGGGAGCTGTTTTTT
>.|TRBJ1-2|TRBV7-8|TRBD1
CASSPQGQGKRNYGYTF
TGTGCCAGCAGCCCTCAGGGACAGGGGAAAAGAAACTATGGCTACACCTTC
>.|TRBJ2-7|TRBV6-1|TRBD1
CASRRQGEQYF
TGTGCCAGCAGGAGACAGGGCGAGCAGTACTTC
>.|TRBJ2-7|TRBV4-3|TRBD2
CASSQVLAGEQYF
TGCGCCAGCAGCCAGGTCTTAGCGGGAGAGCAGTACTTC
>.|TRBJ1-4|TRBV4-1|.
CASSQDQEKLFF
TGCGCCAGCAGCCAAGATCAGGAAAAACTGTTTTTT
>.|TRBJ2-2|TRBV5-6|.
CASSLARQVNTGELFF
TGTGCCAGCAGCTTGGCCCGACAGGTGAACACCGGGGAGCTGTTTTTT
>.|TRBJ2-7|TRBV19|TRBD1
CASRDGTASYEQYF
TGTGCCAGTAGGGACGGGACAGCCTCCTACGAGCAGTACTTC
>.|TRBJ2-3|TRBV7-6|TRBD2
CASSSGLAGGSTDTQYF
TGTGCCAGCAGCTCCGGACTAGCGGGGGGCAGCACAGATACGCAGTATTTT
>.|TRBJ2-3|TRBV7-2|.
CASSLSSLDRYAQYF
TGTGCCAGCAGCTTATCCTCCCTTGATAGATACGCGCAGTATTTT
>.|TRBJ2-7|TRBV7-9|.
CASSLLGAVYEQYF
TGTGCCAGCAGCTTACTGGGGGCAGTTTACGAGCAGTACTTC
>.|TRBJ2-7|TRBV5-6|.
CASSSAYEQYF
TGTGCCAGCAGTTCGGCCTACGAGCAGTACTTC
>.|TRBJ1-4|TRBV4-3|.
CASSPTGYLKEKLFF
TGCGCCAGCAGCCCAACGGGATACCTGAAGGAAAAACTGTTTTTT
>.|TRBJ2-7|TRBV27|TRBD1
CASRDDRGSYEQYF
TGTGCCAGCAGGGATGACAGGGGCTCCTACGAGCAGTACTTC
>.|TRBJ1-1|TRBV5-1|.
CASSPAVGFVNTEAFF
TGCGCCAGCAGCCCGGCGGTTGGTTTTGTGAACACTGAAGCTTTCTTT
>.|TRBJ1-3|TRBV15|.
CATRAWAGNTIYF
TGTGCCACCAGGGCCTGGGCGGGCAACACCATATATTTT
>.|TRBJ2-2|TRBV5-1|TRBD1
CASSPMRTGTGVTGELFF
TGCGCCAGCAGCCCAATGCGAACCGGGACAGGGGTTACCGGGGAGCTGTTTTTT
>.|TRBJ2-7|TRBV5-1|.
CASSLAHSLSYEQYF
TGCGCCAGCAGCTTGGCCCACTCCCTGTCCTACGAGCAGTACTTC
>.|TRBJ2-2|TRBV19|.
CASPRGSGLHTGELFF
TGTGCCAGTCCCAGGGGGAGCGGGCTCCACACCGGGGAGCTGTTTTTT
>.|TRBJ1-1|TRBV4-3|TRBD1
CASSQAGQGFPEAFF
TGCGCCAGCAGCCAAGCGGGACAGGGGTTCCCTGAAGCTTTCTTT
>.|TRBJ2-1|TRBV5-1|.
CASSFRVSSYNEQFF
TGCGCCAGCAGCTTCCGAGTAAGCTCCTACAATGAGCAGTTCTTC
>.|TRBJ2-5|TRBV19|.
CASSKFQGNQETQYF
TGTGCCAGTAGTAAATTCCAGGGCAACCAAGAGACCCAGTACTTC
>.|TRBJ2-4|TRBV4-3|TRBD1
CASSQGDRQGLGALAKNIQYF
TGCGCCAGCAGCCAGGGGGACCGACAGGGCCTAGGGGCTCTAGCCAAAAACATTCAGTACTTC
>.|TRBJ1-1|TRBV2|TRBD1
CASQRTGQNTEAFF
TGTGCCAGCCAGAGGACAGGCCAGAACACTGAAGCTTTCTTT
>.|TRBJ2-1|TRBV11-2|TRBD1
CASSSRQGKYNEQFF
TGTGCCAGCAGCTCGCGACAGGGGAAGTACAATGAGCAGTTCTTC
>.|TRBJ2-6|TRBV6-5|.
CASRAVSGANVLTF
TGTGCCAGCAGGGCCGTCTCTGGGGCCAACGTCCTGACTTTC
>.|TRBJ2-1|TRBV11-2|.
CASSLIVGGAGEQFF
TGTGCCAGCAGCTTGATTGTAGGAGGGGCGGGTGAGCAGTTCTTC
>.|TRBJ2-7|TRBV6-5|.
CASSQYYEQYF
TGTGCCAGCAGCCAGTACTACGAGCAGTACTTC
>.|TRBJ2-7|TRBV6-5|TRBD1
CASSQTGVEQYF
TGTGCCAGCAGCCAGACAGGGGTCGAGCAGTACTTC
>.|TRBJ2-5|TRBV9|TRBD2
CASSPQAGGRETQYF
TGTGCCAGCAGCCCCCAAGCGGGAGGGCGAGAGACCCAGTACTTC
>medium-sized|TRBJ1-1|TRBV5-4|.
CASSLGTQSTEAFF
TGTGCCAGCAGCTTGGGGACACAAAGTACTGAAGCTTTCTTT
>.|TRBJ2-1|TRBV7-2|TRBD2
CASSPWTSASSYNEQFF
TGTGCCAGCAGCCCTTGGACTAGCGCGAGCTCCTACAATGAGCAGTTCTTC
>.|TRBJ2-1|TRBV6-6|TRBD2
CASSFPAGARDEQFF
TGTGCCAGCAGTTTCCCAGCGGGAGCACGGGATGAGCAGTTCTTC
>.|TRBJ2-4|TRBV28|TRBD2
CASSRRTSGNKNIQYF
TGTGCCAGCAGCCGCCGGACTAGCGGGAACAAAAACATTCAGTACTTC
>.|TRBJ1-2|TRBV29-1|TRBD1
CSARTGEYGYTF
TGCAGCGCCCGGACAGGGGAATATGGCTACACCTTC
>.|TRBJ1-3|TRBV7-8|TRBD1
CASSQGAAGNTIYF
TGTGCCAGCAGCCAGGGGGCGGCTGGAAACACCATATATTTT
>once|TRBJ2-3|TRBV5-1|.
CASSLTGQSTDTQYF
TGCGCCAGCAGCTTAACAGGGCAAAGCACAGATACGCAGTATTTT
>.|TRBJ1-1|TRBV19|.
CASREHRVTEAFF
TGTGCCAGTAGAGAACACAGGGTTACTGAAGCTTTCTTT
>.|TRBJ1-1|TRBV4-3|.
CASSHLGRDTEAFF
TGCGCCAGCAGCCATCTGGGGAGGGACACTGAAGCTTTCTTT
>few|TRBJ1-6|TRBV27|.
CASSEQATNSPLHF
TGTGCCAGCTCCGAGCAAGCAACGAATTCACCCCTCCACTTT
>once|TRBJ2-7|TRBV10-1|TRBD1
CASSERGRSYEQYF
TGCGCCAGCAGTGAAAGGGGGCGATCCTACGAGCAGTACTTC
>few|TRBJ2-1|TRBV4-1|.
CASSQDQPQSHNEQFF
TGCGCCAGCAGCCAAGATCAGCCACAGTCTCACAATGAGCAGTTCTTC
>.|TRBJ2-7|TRBV7-3|TRBD2
CASSLNGGGSYEQYF
TGTGCCAGCAGCTTAAATGGCGGGGGAAGCTACGAGCAGTACTTC
>.|TRBJ2-5|TRBV19|.
CASSIGGVQETQYF
TGTGCCAGTAGTATAGGGGGAGTCCAAGAGACCCAGTACTTC
>once|TRBJ1-1|TRBV9|.
CASSVARGNTEAFF
TGTGCCAGCAGCGTAGCTAGGGGTAACACTGAAGCTTTCTTT